The T cell receptor beta chain described here comes from a study of T cell responses to AZD1222 COVID-19 vaccine. Study results and caveats: Sampling captured repertoires only after the peak T cell response. Clonal diversity may have been underestimated, and the donors were mostly white British, with more females than males.

The CDR3 covers 12 residues. V shed 3 bases and J shed 6 bases, with 9 bases lying between them. Germline CDR1 is SGHTS and CDR2 is YDEGEE. TCRdb's copy holds only in-frame clones and misses some; the assay was immunoSEQ multiplex PCR. This sample yields approximately 130,000 clones, of which around 89% are seen a single time; 11% belongs to the top ten. A remark on this clone: Its antigen remains unidentified.

The rearrangement uses TRBV5-8 and TRBJ1-1; a possible D gene is TRBD1 (5 bases). The sequence derives from an adult in good health. This material consisted of peripheral blood, taken on day 0 of MenACWY control vaccination. CDR3 DNA sequence: TGTGCCAGCAGCTGGGGGACCCCTGAAGCTTTCTTT. As protein: CASSWGTPEAFF.